The next 28 T cell receptor beta chains were all read from a single sample in a study of vaccination and CD4 T cells after COVID-19. Antigens for these TCRs are unknown. Treatment specified: roughly 10-day PBMC culture with coronavirus spike peptide pools or control peptides (ViraFEST assay). The Oncomine TCR Beta short-read assay sequenced DNA from cultured CD4+ T cells. TCRdb re-derived calls from the PCR reads in MiXCR, one entry per CDR3 protein. The data hold 20,000 to 25,000 distinct CDR3 sequences, with about 31% observed a single time. Material for sequencing was cultured CD4+ T cells from blood. The receptors stem from a human donor with COVID-19.

The V and J genes are TRBV7-8 and TRBJ2-2; TRBD2 might be the D (5 bases). There are 15 residues in the CDR3. V was clipped by 6 bases and J by 4 bases, with 15 bases between them. Germline assignment: CDR1 SGHVS and CDR2 FQNEAQ. The DNA for the CDR3 is TGTGCCAGCAGGCGAGGAGCTGCGGGCACCGGGGAGCTGTTTTTT. Translated, it gives CASRRGAAGTGELFF.

V is TRBV12-5 and J is TRBJ2-7, with D unclear. This CDR3 region has 13 residues. Trimming shortened V by 7 bases and J by 1 base, and 11 bases separated the two germline ends. Germline assignment: CDR1 LGHNT and CDR2 FRNRAP. CDR3 sequence: CASAQDGSYEQYF. The CDR3 nucleotides read TGTGCTAGTGCCCAGGACGGATCCTACGAGCAGTACTTC.

V gene TRBV20-1 combines with J gene TRBJ2-2; 9 nucleotides line up with TRBD2. The CDR3 contains 15 residues. From germline, CDR1 is DFQATT and CDR2 SNEGSKA (reference sequence). The V segment lost 1 base and the J segment 6 bases; nucleotides outside the gene matches: 6. The chain's CDR3 is CSARVAGGRAGELFF. CDR3 nucleotides: TGCAGTGCTAGAGTCGCGGGGGGGCGGGCCGGGGAGCTGTTTTTT.

This clonotype was counted a few times. The J gene is TRBJ1-1, the V gene TRBV6-2 or TRBV6-3; D remains unclear. V was shortened by 6 bases and J by 0 bases, with 14 bases between the two germline ends. The CDR3 sequence is 15 residues long. CDR1 is MNHEY and CDR2 is SVGEGT in the germline V gene. The CDR3 DNA reads as TGTGCCAGCAGCCATGCGTCCATCATGAACACTGAAGCTTTCTTT. As protein: CASSHASIMNTEAFF.

The rearrangement uses TRBV5-4 and TRBJ1-1; a possible D gene is TRBD1 (5 bases). Trimming cost V 4 bases and J 11 bases, with 15 bases left between them. There are 12 residues in the CDR3. CDR1 is SGHNT and CDR2 is YYREEE in the germline V gene (reference sequence). As DNA, the CDR3 is TGTGCCAGCAGCCCCCAGGGTAGGGAGGCTTTCTTT. Its translation: CASSPQGREAFF.

This sequence joins TRBV6-5 and TRBJ2-7; 10 bases map to TRBD2. CDR3 length: 15 residues. The germline V gene has CDR1 MNHEY and CDR2 SVGAGI. V lost 0 bases and J lost 3; bases outside the gene matches: 2. This chain's CDR3 is CASSYSASGGYEQYF. CDR3 nucleotides: TGTGCCAGCAGTTACTCGGCTAGCGGGGGCTACGAGCAGTACTTC.

V is TRBV4-2 and J is TRBJ2-2, with 11 bases aligning to TRBD2. The CDR3 contains 15 residues. Germline-derived CDR1 and CDR2 are LGHNA and YNFKEQ. J lost 6 bases, V lost 5 bases, and 5 bases had no gene match. The CDR3 spells CASSYRGLAAGELFF. The CDR3 region has the DNA TGTGCCAGCAGCTACCGGGGACTAGCGGCCGGGGAGCTGTTTTTT.

V usage is TRBV10-2 and J usage is TRBJ2-2, with 8 bases that match TRBD2. Trimming at V came to 7 bases and at J to 0 bases, leaving 10 bases not matched to a gene. The germline gives CDR1 WSHSY, CDR2 SAAADI. This CDR3 contains 17 residues. The CDR3 region is CASTPPGGIANTGELFF. The DNA of the CDR3 is TGCGCCAGCACCCCCCCGGGGGGGATCGCGAACACCGGGGAGCTGTTTTTT.

This CDR3 reads CASSIRGGEAFF. The CDR3 DNA follows: TGTGCCAGTAGTATACGGGGAGGGGAGGCTTTCTTT. The V call is TRBV19, the J call TRBJ1-1; a weak D match, TRBD1 (5 bases). The CDR3 runs 12 residues. V was clipped by 2 bases and J by 11 bases, with 12 bases between them. Germline V gene sequence: CDR1 LNHDA, CDR2 SQIVND (reference sequence).

The genes are TRBV4-1 and TRBJ1-3; 10 bases are shared with TRBD1. The CDR3 has 17 residues. CDR1 and CDR2 from the germline V gene are MGHRA and YSYEKL. After removal of 1 base from V and 4 bases from J, the junction contained 7 bases not matched to a gene. The CDR3 is CASSQATAGQGGNTIYF. For the CDR3, the DNA is TGCGCCAGCAGCCAAGCTACCGCGGGACAGGGGGGAAACACCATATATTTT.

This clonotype was counted only a few times. The gene calls are TRBV9 and TRBJ1-6, with 7 bases that match TRBD1. This CDR3 is 15 amino acids long. Trimming cost V 0 bases and J 10 bases; bases outside gene matches: 7. Germline CDR1 SGDLS, CDR2 YYNGEE. In DNA, the CDR3 is TGTGCCAGCAGCGTAGATGGAGACAGGGCCTCACCCCTCCACTTT. It yields the protein CASSVDGDRASPLHF.

Relative to its sample, this clonotype is medium-sized (0.01 to 0.1%). The chain combines TRBV6-1 with TRBJ1-1; D ambiguous. There are 12 residues in the CDR3. V lost 5 bases, J lost 5 bases, and 9 bases lay in between. Germline V gene sequence: CDR1 MNHNS, CDR2 SASEGT. The CDR3 DNA follows: TGTGCCAGCAGTCCCCCCGGGACTGAAGCTTTCTTT. Its translation: CASSPPGTEAFF.

This chain's CDR3 is CSARDGRFGTTNEKLFF. The CDR3 DNA is TGCAGTGCTAGAGATGGTAGATTCGGGACAACTAATGAAAAACTGTTTTTT. The chain combines TRBV20-1 with TRBJ1-4; no firm D call. Trimming shortened V by 0 bases and J by 0 bases, and 14 bases separated the two germline ends. Per the germline V gene, CDR1 is DFQATT and CDR2 is SNEGSKA (reference sequence). The CDR3 contains 17 residues.

The chain links TRBV4-1 to TRBJ1-1, with D possibly matching TRBD1 (6 bases). CDR1 is MGHRA, CDR2 YSYEKL, per germline. The CDR3 is 14 residues long. The V and J ends lost 3 bases and 4 bases respectively, with 12 bases between them. The CDR3, as DNA: TGCGCCAGCAGCCAGGAAGACAGGCCCACTGAAGCTTTCTTT. It codes for CASSQEDRPTEAFF.

This sequence joins TRBV6-5 and TRBJ2-1; 8 bases align to TRBD2. The J segment lost 4 bases and the V segment lost 4 bases, leaving 9 bases of the junction unmatched. CDR1 and CDR2 from the germline V gene are MNHEY and SVGAGI. The CDR3 totals 16 residues. Written as DNA, the CDR3 is TGTGCCAGCAGTTCGGAGGGTAGCGGGGTTTACAATGAGCAGTTCTTC. Amino acid sequence: CASSSEGSGVYNEQFF.

This clonotype has more than one count but fewer than ten. V usage is TRBV6-1 and J usage is TRBJ2-2; 12 bases fit TRBD1. The germline V gene has CDR1 MNHNS and CDR2 SASEGT. After removal of 8 bases from V and 5 bases from J, the junction contained 3 bases not matched to a gene. The CDR3 sequence is 14 residues long. The DNA for the CDR3 is TGTGCCAGCGGGACAGGGGGCGAAACCGGGGAGCTGTTTTTT. Encoded protein: CASGTGGETGELFF.

The V call is TRBV2, the J call TRBJ1-5; D gene uncertain. Trimming stripped 8 bases from V and 2 bases from J, with 10 bases between. Germline V gene data show CDR1 as SNHLY and CDR2 as FYNNEI. This CDR3 is 13 amino acids long. In DNA form, the CDR3 reads TGTGCCAGCGTGGGGTTTCGCAATCAGCCCCAGCATTTT. This gives the protein CASVGFRNQPQHF.

The V call is TRBV28, the J call TRBJ1-3; D perhaps matches TRBD1 (6 bases). This CDR3 has 16 residues. Trimming shortened V by 6 bases and J by 2 bases, and 17 bases separated the two germline ends. Germline V lookup: CDR1 MDHEN, CDR2 SYDVKM. For the CDR3, the DNA is TGTGCCAGCAGACCACAGGGTAAAGGAACTGGAAACACCATATATTTT. This translates into CASRPQGKGTGNTIYF.

This clonotype was recorded a few times. The chain links TRBV24-1 to TRBJ2-2, with D perhaps TRBD2 (6 bases). V lost 3 bases and J 5 bases, leaving 15 bases between the germline ends. The CDR3 contains 16 residues. Germline-derived CDR1 and CDR2 are KGHDR and SFDVKD. The CDR3 sequence: CATSDEQRRGTGELFF. For the CDR3, the DNA is TGTGCCACCAGTGATGAACAGCGACGGGGGACCGGGGAGCTGTTTTTT.

The CDR3 DNA reads TGTGCCAGCAGCCAAGATCGGGCTAGTGGGCGGACCCAGTACTTC. Its translation is CASSQDRASGRTQYF. The chain has TRBV14 and TRBJ2-5, with unresolved D. Trimming took 0 bases from V and 7 from J, leaving 15 bases between them. The CDR3 consists of 15 residues. Germline V gives CDR1 SGHDN, CDR2 FVKESK.

V is TRBV11-2 and J is TRBJ1-2; D unresolved. The CDR3 is made up of 15 amino acids. The germline CDR1 and CDR2 sequences are SGHAT and FQNNGV. The V and J ends lost 2 bases and 6 bases respectively, with 16 bases between them. The CDR3 protein is CASSLTSGSRDGYTF. Written as DNA, the CDR3 is TGTGCCAGCAGCTTAACCTCGGGGTCTCGGGATGGCTACACCTTC.

This rearrangement joins TRBV12-3 or TRBV12-4 to TRBJ2-1; D gene unclear. V dropped 3 bases and J dropped 5 bases, with 8 bases sitting between them. The CDR3 runs to 13 residues. CDR3 nucleotides: TGTGCCAGCAGTTTGCGGTTCAACAATGAGCAGTTCTTC. This gives the protein CASSLRFNNEQFF.

This clonotype was observed a few times. This chain links TRBV19 with TRBJ2-5; the match to TRBD2 covers 10 bases. With V trimmed by 9 bases and J by 7 bases, 17 bases remained unmatched. Germline assignment: CDR1 LNHDA and CDR2 SQIVND (reference sequence). CDR3 length: 16 amino acids. The CDR3 nucleotides are TGTGCCAGCCGGCTAGCGGGGGCCCTAACGGAGGGGACCCAGTACTTC. This sequence encodes CASRLAGALTEGTQYF.

This chain joins TRBV5-8 and TRBJ2-3; D may be TRBD2 (5 bases). V gave up 1 base and J gave up 3 bases, with 15 bases separating them. The CDR3 length is 16 residues. CDR1 and CDR2 (germline): SGHTS, YDEGEE. The CDR3 coding sequence is TGTGCCAGCAGCTTGTCCGGACTCGGGTTTACAGATACGCAGTATTTT. It specifies CASSLSGLGFTDTQYF.

This clonotype was counted only a few times. The chain carries TRBV11-2 and TRBJ1-2, with 9 bases matching TRBD1. The CDR3 spans 13 residues. Germline V lookup: CDR1 SGHAT, CDR2 FQNNGV. J lost 8 bases, V lost 6 bases, and 7 bases had no gene match. CDR3 sequence: CASSPTGGSGYTF. The CDR3 bases are TGTGCCAGCAGTCCAACAGGGGGCAGCGGCTACACCTTC.

By share of the sample, this clonotype is medium-sized (0.01 to 0.1%). The chain carries TRBV27 and TRBJ1-5, with D hard to call. The CDR3 length is 14 residues. The V end lost 0 bases, the J end lost 7 bases, and 10 bases lay between the germline ends. Germline CDR1 and CDR2: MNHEY and SMNVEV (reference sequence). The CDR3, as DNA: TGTGCCAGCAGTTTATCGCCCGGGGAGCAGCCCCAGCATTTT. It codes for CASSLSPGEQPQHF.

This clonotype was observed a few times. The chain employs TRBV30 and TRBJ1-6; perhaps TRBD1 as D (5 bases). The CDR3 contains 15 residues. CDR1 and CDR2 (germline): GTSNPN, SVGIG (reference sequence). Trimming took off 1 base at V and 10 bases at J, with 17 bases between the two ends. The CDR3 region is CAWSGDLGVGSPLHF. In DNA form, the CDR3 reads TGTGCCTGGAGTGGGGATTTGGGGGTGGGATCACCCCTCCACTTT.

This clonotype has only a few counts. For the CDR3, the DNA is TGTGCCAGCAGTGTAACCAGGGGTAACACTGAAGCTTTCTTT. Amino acid sequence: CASSVTRGNTEAFF. The rearrangement joins TRBV6-1 to TRBJ1-1; D is possibly TRBD1 (6 bases). Between the trimmed V and J ends, which lost 4 bases and 2 bases, there was a span of 11 bases. Germline-derived CDR1 and CDR2 are MNHNS and SASEGT. The CDR3 covers 14 residues.